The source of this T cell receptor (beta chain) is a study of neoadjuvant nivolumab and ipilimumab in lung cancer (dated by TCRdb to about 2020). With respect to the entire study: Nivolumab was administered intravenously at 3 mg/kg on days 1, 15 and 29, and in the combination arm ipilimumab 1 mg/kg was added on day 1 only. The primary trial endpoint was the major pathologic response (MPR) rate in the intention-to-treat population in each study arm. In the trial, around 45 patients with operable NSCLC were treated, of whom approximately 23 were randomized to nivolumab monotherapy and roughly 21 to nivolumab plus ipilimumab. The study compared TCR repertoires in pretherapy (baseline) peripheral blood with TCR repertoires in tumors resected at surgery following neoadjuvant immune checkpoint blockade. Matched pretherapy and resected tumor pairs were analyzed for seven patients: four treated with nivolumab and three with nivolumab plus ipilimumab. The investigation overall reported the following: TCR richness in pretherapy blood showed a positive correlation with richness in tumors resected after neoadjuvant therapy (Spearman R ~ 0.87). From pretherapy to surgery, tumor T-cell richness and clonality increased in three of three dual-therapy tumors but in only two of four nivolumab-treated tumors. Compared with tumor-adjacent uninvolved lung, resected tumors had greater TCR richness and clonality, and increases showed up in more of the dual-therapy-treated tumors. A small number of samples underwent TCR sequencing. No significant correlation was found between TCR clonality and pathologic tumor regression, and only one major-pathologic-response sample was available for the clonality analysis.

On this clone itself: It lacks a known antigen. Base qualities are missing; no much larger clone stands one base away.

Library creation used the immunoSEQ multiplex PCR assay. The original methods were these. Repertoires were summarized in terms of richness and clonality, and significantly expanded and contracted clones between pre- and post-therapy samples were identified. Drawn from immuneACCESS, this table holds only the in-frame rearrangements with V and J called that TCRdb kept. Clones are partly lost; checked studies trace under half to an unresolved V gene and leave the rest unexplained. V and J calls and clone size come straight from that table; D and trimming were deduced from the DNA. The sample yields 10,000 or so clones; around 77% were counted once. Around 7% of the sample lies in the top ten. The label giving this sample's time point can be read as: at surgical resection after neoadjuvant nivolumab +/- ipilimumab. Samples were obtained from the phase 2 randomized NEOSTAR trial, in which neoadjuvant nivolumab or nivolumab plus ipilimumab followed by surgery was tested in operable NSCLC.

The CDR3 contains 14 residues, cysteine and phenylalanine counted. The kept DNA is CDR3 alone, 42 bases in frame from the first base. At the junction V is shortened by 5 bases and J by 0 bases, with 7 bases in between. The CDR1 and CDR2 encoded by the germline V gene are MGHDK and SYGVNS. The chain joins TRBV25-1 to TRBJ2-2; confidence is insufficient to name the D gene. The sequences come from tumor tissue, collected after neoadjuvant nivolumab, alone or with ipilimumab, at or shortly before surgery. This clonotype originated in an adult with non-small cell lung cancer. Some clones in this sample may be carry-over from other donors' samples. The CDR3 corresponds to CASSINTNTGELFF. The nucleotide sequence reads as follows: TGTGCCAGCAGTATCAACACGAACACCGGGGAGCTGTTTTTT. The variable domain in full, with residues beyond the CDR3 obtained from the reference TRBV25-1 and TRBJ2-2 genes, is EADIYQTPRYLVIGTGKKITLECSQTMGHDKMYWYQQDPGMELHLIHYSYGVNSTEKGDLSSESTVSRIRTEHFPLTLESARPSHTSQYLCASSINTNTGELFFGEGSRLTVL.